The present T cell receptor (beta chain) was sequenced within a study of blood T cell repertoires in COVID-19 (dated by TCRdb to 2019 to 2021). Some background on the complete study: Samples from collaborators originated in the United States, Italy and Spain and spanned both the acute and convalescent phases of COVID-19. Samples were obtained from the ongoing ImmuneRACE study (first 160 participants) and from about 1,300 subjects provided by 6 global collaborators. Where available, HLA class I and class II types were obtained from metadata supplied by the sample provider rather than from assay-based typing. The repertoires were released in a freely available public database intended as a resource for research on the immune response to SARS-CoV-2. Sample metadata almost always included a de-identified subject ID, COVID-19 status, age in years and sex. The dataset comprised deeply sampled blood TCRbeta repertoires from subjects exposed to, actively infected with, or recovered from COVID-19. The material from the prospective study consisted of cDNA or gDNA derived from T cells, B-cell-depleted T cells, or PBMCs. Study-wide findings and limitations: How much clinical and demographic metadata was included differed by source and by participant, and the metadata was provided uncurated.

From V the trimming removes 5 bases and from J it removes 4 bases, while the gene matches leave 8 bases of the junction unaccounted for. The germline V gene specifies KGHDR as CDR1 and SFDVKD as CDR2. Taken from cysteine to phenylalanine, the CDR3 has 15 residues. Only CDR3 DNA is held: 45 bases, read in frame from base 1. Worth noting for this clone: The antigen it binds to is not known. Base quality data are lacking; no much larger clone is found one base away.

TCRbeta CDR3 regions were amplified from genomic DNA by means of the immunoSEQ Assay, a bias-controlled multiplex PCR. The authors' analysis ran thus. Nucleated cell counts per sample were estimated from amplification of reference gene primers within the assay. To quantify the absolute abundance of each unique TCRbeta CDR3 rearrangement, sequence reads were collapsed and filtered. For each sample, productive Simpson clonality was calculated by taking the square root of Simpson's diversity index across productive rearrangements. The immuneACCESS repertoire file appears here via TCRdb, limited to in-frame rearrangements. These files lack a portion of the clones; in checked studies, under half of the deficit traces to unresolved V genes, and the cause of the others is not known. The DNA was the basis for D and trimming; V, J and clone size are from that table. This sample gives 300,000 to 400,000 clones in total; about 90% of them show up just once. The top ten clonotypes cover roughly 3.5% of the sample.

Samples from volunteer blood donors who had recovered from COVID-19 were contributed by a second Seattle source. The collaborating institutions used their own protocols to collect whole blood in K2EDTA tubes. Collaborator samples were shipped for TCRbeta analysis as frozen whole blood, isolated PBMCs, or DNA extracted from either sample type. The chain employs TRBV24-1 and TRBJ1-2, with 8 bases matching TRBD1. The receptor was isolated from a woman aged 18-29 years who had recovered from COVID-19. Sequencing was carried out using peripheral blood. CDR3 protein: CATSGADRVGYGYTF. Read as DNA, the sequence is TGTGCCACCAGTGGGGCGGACAGGGTAGGCTATGGCTACACCTTC.